This T cell receptor beta chain is drawn from a study of CD8+ T cells in alopecia areata listed by TCRdb under 2018. As for the study more broadly: The treated patients took part in an open-label pilot trial in which moderate-to-severe alopecia areata was treated with oral tofacitinib at 5 to 10 mg twice daily. The SALT score, which quantifies the percentage of affected scalp surface area, was used to measure disease severity in treated patients. Clonality in the scalp was compared among normal scalp (n=4), patchy alopecia areata scalp (n=8), and alopecia totalis/universalis scalp (n=8). Amplification of TCRbeta CDR3 regions was done by immunoSEQ multiplex PCR using 35 Vbeta forward primers and 13 Jbeta reverse primers. RNA came from the PAXgene miRNA kit for fixed scalp, the miRNeasy kit for PBMCs, and the RNeasy kit for mouse skin. Biopsies were taken from tofacitinib-treated patients at baseline and again at 4 and 24 weeks into treatment, and several of those patients also had a later scalp biopsy. Human TCRbeta sequencing covered scalp tissue and sorted CD4+ and CD8+ peripheral blood T cells from patchy and totalis/universalis alopecia areata patients and healthy controls. The study used high-throughput TCRbeta sequencing to examine T cell clonal expansion in alopecia areata, in both the C3H/HeJ mouse model and human patients. Patients stayed on tofacitinib for 6 to 18 months and then had 6 months of follow-up off drug so that delayed response and recurrence could be assessed.

Per the publication, the time point label means: about four weeks on oral tofacitinib. Explained via the paper, the treatment or condition label denotes: oral pan-JAK inhibitor, 5-10 mg twice daily. Peripheral blood and lesional scalp punch biopsies were obtained from patients with alopecia areata. After PBMCs were isolated by density centrifugation and stained for CD3, CD4 and CD8, a FACSAria was used to sort CD4+ and CD8+ T cells. The paper's findings and limits, for the study overall: Compared with mice, TCR sequences shared between patients were less clear, possibly partly because of HLA diversity across the patient population. Many expanded lesional clones were found to persist in scalp and blood during tofacitinib treatment, and relapse after treatment cessation may be partly explained by this persistence. Tofacitinib significantly lowered scalp clonality and the number of expanded CD8+ clones among the top 100 scalp clones. Compared with normal scalp, lesional scalp, particularly in alopecia totalis/universalis, had higher clonality and more expanded CD8+ clones, which suggests antigenic drive. Scalp TCR repertoire analysis is complicated because resident alphabeta T cells in normal human skin are also sequenced, whereas mouse skin is dominated by gammadelta T cells. Because the treated cohort was small and included a single nonresponder, larger studies are needed to assess links between baseline CD8+ expansion and response.

Library construction relied on the immunoSEQ multiplex PCR assay. For TCR sequencing, RNA was extracted from every sample and reverse transcribed into cDNA to serve as template. SuperScript III was used for first-strand cDNA synthesis, primed with a 2:1 mix of oligo-dT and random hexamers. Amplification bias was assessed with a synthetic immune receptor repertoire, and residual bias was removed computationally. The study's processing was this. Raw reads were preprocessed to remove errors, and CDR3 was defined by IMGT conventions from the conserved cysteine to phenylalanine. Clonality was calculated as 1 minus Shannon entropy normalized by log2 of the number of productive unique TCRs. Scalp TCRbeta sequences were cross-referenced with sorted blood CD4 and CD8 repertoires so that the CD4 or CD8 identity of scalp clones could be inferred. Here the immuneACCESS table is served through TCRdb, limited to in-frame sequences with V and J called. Missing clones are a known gap in these copies; in checked studies unresolved V genes cover under half, and the rest lacks a known reason. The V and J calls and clone size come from that table; D and trimming were worked out from the DNA. The sample table records 200,000 to 250,000 clones; under 75% of these occur just once. The leading ten clones occupy roughly 1.5% of the sample.

Per the germline V gene (reference sequence), GTSNPN is the CDR1 and SVGIG is the CDR2. The CDR3 sequence holds 14 residues, the cysteine and phenylalanine included. Only the CDR3 part of the read is kept: 42 bases, read in frame from the first base. V and J are truncated by 0 bases and 7 bases respectively, leaving an intervening sequence of 13 bases. About this clone itself: This clone's antigen is unknown. Per-base quality was not reported, and no clone a single base away is much larger than it.

This clonotype originated in a human donor with alopecia areata. The specimen comprised CD4+ T cells sorted from blood, sampled at week 4, from a patient treated with tofacitinib. The rearrangement joined TRBV30 to TRBJ1-5; no confident D gene assignment can be made. This receptor carries the CDR3 CAWSVVSTRQPQHF. The DNA reads TGTGCCTGGAGTGTAGTATCTACCAGGCAGCCCCAGCATTTT.